This T cell receptor beta chain was retrieved from a study of cytotoxic CD8 clonotypes in ibrutinib-treated CLL. Study-wide background: The samples contained 260,000 or so productive templates on average. They also contained an average of 94,082 productive rearrangements.

Unmatched junction bases numbered 11, after V lost 0 bases and J lost 3 bases. Germline lookup yields CDR1 SGHRS and CDR2 YFSETQ. This CDR3 spans 17 amino acids. Study-level points and caveats: At progression, clonality fell back toward baseline after rising at ibrutinib response. Patients with sustained remission and those progressing were sampled at differing times.

About this clone: Its specificity is unknown.

A 1 in 200,000 to 1 in 1 million T cell depth was the sequencing target. The method was immunoSEQ multiplex PCR; TCRdb's version includes in-frame clones alone and lacks a portion of them. The sample records about 39,000 clones, about two thirds being singletons. The chain is built from TRBV5-1 and TRBJ2-7, with 8 positions matching TRBD1. This TCR was sampled from a human donor with chronic lymphocytic leukemia. This specimen was PBMCs, taken at disease progression, from a patient treated with ibrutinib. DNA for the CDR3: TGCGCCAGCAGCTTGGCGGCCGGGACAGGCTCTATCTACGAGCAGTACTTC. Translated, it gives CASSLAAGTGSIYEQYF.